This TCR beta chain was found in a study of beta chain features in type 1 diabetes. Overall study: All samples together contributed almost 110,000,000 sorted cells for examination.

On this clone: No antigen is known for it.

Broader study findings: For type 1 diabetes patients, VDJ junctions showed fewer insertions and more deletions. The study found moderately but significantly shorter TCRB CDR3s in all four CD4+ subsets of Type 1 diabetes patients.

Expressed TCRB transcripts were sequenced because the isolated RNA had all been reverse transcribed beforehand. Naive, central memory and regulatory T cell samples yielded roughly 3.5 million reads on average. Only in-frame clones appear in the TCRdb table, and some are missing; sequencing was by immunoSEQ multiplex PCR. The repertoire has about 410,000 clones, about 15% of them found once; the top ten carry roughly 0.04%. This receptor was identified in a young man in good health. Material for sequencing was naive CD4+ T cells from blood.

DNA for the CDR3: TGTGCCAGCAGCTTAGCCTTGACAGGGGTGCACACTGAAGCTTTCTTT. It is translated as CASSLALTGVHTEAFF. This sequence joins TRBV7-2 and TRBJ1-1; 8 nucleotides line up with TRBD1. After removal of 0 bases from V and 3 bases from J, the junction contained 6 bases not matched to a gene. Germline lookup yields CDR1 SGHTA and CDR2 FQGNSA. The CDR3 has 16 amino acids.